What follows describes a single TCR beta chain. In the original workflow: Researchers report that nucleated cell counts were estimated from reference gene primer amplification. The table came from immunoSEQ multiplex PCR; TCRdb's copy has only in-frame clones and leaves some out. D and trimming were read from the DNA, whereas the V and J calls and clone size are those reported in that table. The table lists approximately 150,000 clones, more than 75% of them singletons, with just over 2.5% in the top ten. Seattle's enrolled individuals joined amid active infection and were then monitored longitudinally. The CDR3 consists of 18 residues. Germline V gene lookup returns CDR1 SGHVS and CDR2 FQNEAQ. After removal of 2 bases from V and 6 bases from J, the junction contained 14 bases not matched to a gene. This entry comes from a study of blood T cell repertoires in COVID-19.

Sequencing was carried out using peripheral blood. V is TRBV7-8 and J is TRBJ2-1, with 9 bases lining up with TRBD1. The receptor was isolated from a woman older than 75 with COVID-19, enrolled during active disease. The CDR3 sequence: CASSLRDRVTSGGNEQFF. CDR3 DNA sequence: TGTGCCAGCAGCTTACGGGACAGGGTAACCAGCGGCGGCAATGAGCAGTTCTTC.